Each of the 24 T cell receptor beta chains below was sequenced from the same sample in a study of blood T cells in healthy people across ages. A second 7 to 11 cycle PCR used barcoded and J-beta primers. TCRdb itself ran the 5' RACE reads through MiXCR, one entry per CDR3 protein. This table has hundreds of thousands of distinct CDR3 sequences, 52% appearing once. Sequencing input: blood. These receptors all come from a woman at least 80 years old in good health.

In its sample, this clonotype was seen many times. V and J are TRBV5-1 and TRBJ2-3; D might be TRBD2 (5 bases). The ends were cut back, 6 bases at V and 2 bases at J, with 16 bases in the middle. The CDR3 is 15 amino acids. Germline CDR1 and CDR2: SGHRS and YFSETQ. CDR3 sequence reads: CASNEGTIITDTQYF. The CDR3 DNA is TGCGCCAGCAATGAGGGAACCATTATCACAGATACGCAGTATTTT.

Many counts were recorded for this clonotype. This chain links TRBV27 with TRBJ1-2; TRBD1 is a possible D gene (5 bases). This CDR3 region has 13 residues. V shed 5 bases and J shed 5 bases, with 12 bases lying between them. Per the germline V gene, CDR1 is MNHEY and CDR2 is SMNVEV (reference sequence). The CDR3 nucleotides read TGTGCCAGCAGTCCGACAGAGTATTATGGCTACACCTTC. It specifies CASSPTEYYGYTF.

Remarks on this clonotype: One base away lies a much larger clone, so this may be a sequencing read error. The CDR3 spells CARLQLTKNIQYF. For the CDR3, the DNA is TGTGCCAGACTACAACTAACCAAAAACATTCAGTACTTC. The V gene is TRBV3-1, the J gene TRBJ2-7; D not resolved. The J call is doubtful: the DNA matches TRBJ2-4 better. The CDR3 extends over 13 amino acids. Germline V gene lookup returns CDR1 LGHDT and CDR2 YNNKEL (reference sequence).

As regards this clonotype: This clone may be a read error of a much larger clone one base away. The chain carries TRBV7-3 and TRBJ2-5; D is uncertain. This CDR3 is built from 13 residues. Germline V gene lookup returns CDR1 SGHTA and CDR2 FQGTGA. The CDR3 reads CANSPSSGETQYF. The CDR3 region has the DNA TGTGCCAACAGCCCTTCCAGTGGAGAGACCCAGTACTTC.

Only one count was recorded for this clonotype. One end of the junction varies from germline; a read error may be responsible. The rearrangement joins TRBV5-6 to TRBJ1-4; D uncertain. This CDR3 comprises 12 residues. Germline V CDR1 and CDR2: SGHDT, YYEEEE. The CDR3 loop reads CASSRLNEKLFF. DNA for the CDR3: TGTGCCAGCAGCCGCCTAAATGAAAAGCTGTTTTTT. Variable domain in full (rest from reference TRBV5-6 and TRBJ1-4): DAGVTQSPTHLIKTRGQQVTLRCSPKSGHDTVSWYQQALGQGPQFIFQYYEEEERQRGNFPDRFSGHQFPNYSSELNVNALLLGDSALYLCASSRLNEKLFFGSGTQLSVL.

The rearrangement joins TRBV28 to TRBJ2-1; D remains unclear. The assigned J gene may be wrong: the sequence end matches TRBJ2-7 better. Looked up from germline, CDR1 is MDHEN and CDR2 is SYDVKM. There are 11 residues in the CDR3. The CDR3, as DNA: TGTGCCAGCAGGTCCGAGAATGAGCAGTACTTC. It codes for CASRSENEQYF.

The chain combines TRBV20-1 with TRBJ2-3, with D perhaps TRBD1 or TRBD2 (5 bases each). CDR1 is DFQATT and CDR2 is SNEGSKA in the germline V gene (reference sequence). With 5 bases removed from V and 2 bases from J, the gap between germline ends came to 20 bases. This CDR3 comprises 16 residues. The CDR3 sequence: CSALPPGRAATDTQYF. CDR3 sequence (DNA): TGCAGTGCTCTCCCTCCGGGACGAGCGGCCACAGATACGCAGTATTTT.

Remarks on this clonotype: This sequence may be a read error, since a much larger clone differs from it by one base. The rearrangement uses TRBV20-1 and TRBJ2-7; D may be TRBD1 or TRBD2 (5 bases each). V shed 5 bases and J shed 7 bases, with 24 bases lying between them. The CDR3 is 15 amino acids. The V gene's germline CDR1 is DFQATT and CDR2 SNEGSKA (reference sequence). In nucleotides, the CDR3 is TGCAGTGCTGAGGATGGGACCACGGCAGACAATGAGCAGTACTTC. Protein: CSAEDGTTADNEQYF.

This clonotype appeared many times. The chain joins TRBV9 to TRBJ2-1; D gene unclear. CDR1 and CDR2 from the germline V gene are SGDLS and YYNGEE. This CDR3 contains 21 residues. Deletions cut 4 bases from V and 4 bases from J, with 33 bases between. The chain's CDR3 is CASSPPEVGERAGPDYNEQFF. The CDR3 nucleotides are TGTGCCAGCAGCCCACCCGAGGTCGGTGAGCGCGCCGGCCCTGATTACAATGAGCAGTTCTTC.

This clonotype has a single count. The rearrangement links TRBV13 to TRBJ1-4; 9 bases fit TRBD1. Germline V lookup: CDR1 PRHDT, CDR2 FYEKMQ (reference sequence). This CDR3 is 14 amino acids long. Germline trimming cut 7 bases from V and 4 bases from J; bases unmatched to any gene: 4. For the CDR3, the DNA is TGTGCCAGCAAGCGGACAGGGGATAATGAAAAACTGTTTTTT. Its protein is CASKRTGDNEKLFF.

V is TRBV13 and J is TRBJ2-2, with 8 bases identical to TRBD1. Unmatched junction bases numbered 5, after V lost 3 bases and J lost 5 bases. Germline assignment: CDR1 PRHDT and CDR2 FYEKMQ (reference sequence). This CDR3 spans 15 amino acids. The CDR3 DNA follows: TGTGCCAGCAGCTTCGCAGGGGGCAGGACCGGGGAGCTGTTTTTT. Translating gives CASSFAGGRTGELFF.

This clonotype was found many times. This chain uses TRBV3-1 with TRBJ2-1, with 10 bases that match TRBD2. J was trimmed by 8 bases and V by 1 base; bases with no gene match: 14. Germline CDR1 is LGHDT and CDR2 is YNNKEL (reference sequence). The CDR3 is 18 amino acids. Written as DNA, the CDR3 is TGTGCCAGCAGCCAAGTTGTGACTAGCGGGCCCGCTAGGGATGAGCAGTTCTTC. It codes for CASSQVVTSGPARDEQFF.

The sample holds a few counts of this clonotype. The chain links TRBV5-6 to TRBJ2-5; D uncertain. The germline CDR1 and CDR2 sequences are SGHDT and YYEEEE. Trimming cost V 2 bases and J 3 bases, with 14 bases left between them. There are 15 residues in the CDR3. The CDR3 nucleotides read TGTGCCAGCAGCTTAACACGGAAGATAGAAGAGACCCAGTACTTC. This codes for CASSLTRKIEETQYF.

This chain joins TRBV12-3 or TRBV12-4 and TRBJ1-5; a possible D gene is TRBD1 (5 bases). This CDR3 contains 13 residues. Trimming removed 5 bases at V and 2 bases at J, with 7 bases between. This chain's CDR3 is CASSDRRNQPQHF. The CDR3 bases are TGTGCCAGCAGTGACAGACGCAATCAGCCCCAGCATTTT.

This clonotype was counted ten times or more. This chain connects TRBV7-3 to TRBJ2-3, with 11 bases matching TRBD2. J gave up 2 bases and V 1 base, and 5 bases lay outside the gene matches. The CDR3 length is 17 residues. CDR1 and CDR2 from the germline V gene are SGHTA and FQGTGA. The CDR3 protein is CASSLRLAGGNTDTQYF. The CDR3 DNA is TGTGCCAGCAGCTTAAGGCTAGCGGGGGGAAACACAGATACGCAGTATTTT.

The J gene is TRBJ2-7, the V gene TRBV12-3 or TRBV12-4, with 9 bases fitting TRBD1. CDR3 length: 15 residues. V shed 2 bases, J shed 4 bases, and the junction held 6 bases outside the gene matches. This chain's CDR3 is CASSLMTGGIYEQYF. For the CDR3, the DNA is TGTGCCAGCAGTTTAATGACAGGGGGAATTTACGAGCAGTACTTC.

This clonotype was seen many times. The chain has TRBV3-1 and TRBJ2-5; possibly TRBD2 for D (6 bases). Trimming removed 7 bases from V and 7 bases from J, with 10 bases in between. This CDR3 is 11 amino acids long. The germline V gene encodes CDR1 LGHDT and CDR2 YNNKEL (reference sequence). The DNA of the CDR3 is TGTGCCAGCAACAACGGGGGGACCCAGTACTTC. It specifies CASNNGGTQYF.

The chain has TRBV7-9 and TRBJ2-7; D remains ambiguous. Germline-derived CDR1 and CDR2 are SEHNR and FQNEAQ (reference sequence). V was pared by 4 bases and J by 2 bases, with 18 bases between. The CDR3 contains 16 residues. Written as DNA, the CDR3 is TGTGCCAGCAGCTCAATTCCAGGTCTTCCTCCCTACGAGCAGTACTTC. This gives the protein CASSSIPGLPPYEQYF.

V and J are TRBV7-9 and TRBJ2-3; 10 bases are shared with TRBD1. This CDR3 spans 15 amino acids. V was pared by 8 bases and J by 1 base, with 6 bases of the junction left unmatched. Germline V CDR1 and CDR2: SEHNR, FQNEAQ (reference sequence). CDR3 protein: CASGTGERGTDTQYF. The CDR3 DNA follows: TGTGCCAGCGGGACAGGGGAACGTGGCACAGATACGCAGTATTTT.

This clonotype has only a few counts. This chain links TRBV19 with TRBJ2-1, with a weak D call TRBD1 (6 bases). CDR1 and CDR2 (germline): LNHDA, SQIVND (reference sequence). The ends were cut back, 5 bases at V and 0 bases at J, with 17 bases in the middle. The CDR3 consists of 17 residues. CDR3 residues: CASSPGTGKASYNEQFF. As DNA, the CDR3 is TGTGCCAGTAGTCCAGGTACAGGGAAAGCCTCCTACAATGAGCAGTTCTTC.

The chain couples TRBV20-1 to TRBJ2-3; D may be TRBD1 or TRBD2 (6 bases each). The V gene lost 3 bases and the J gene lost 2 bases, with 12 bases spanning the gap. The CDR3 has 14 residues. Germline V gene data show CDR1 as DFQATT and CDR2 as SNEGSKA (reference sequence). The CDR3: CSASGGGTTDTQYF. Written as DNA, the CDR3 is TGCAGTGCTAGCGGGGGCGGCACCACAGATACGCAGTATTTT.

In its sample, this clonotype was seen many times. The rearrangement uses TRBV29-1 and TRBJ2-1; D is unclear. The length of the CDR3 is 11 residues. V lost 7 bases and J 5 bases, leaving 9 bases between the germline ends. CDR1 and CDR2 (germline): SQVTM, ANQGSEA. The chain's CDR3 is CSGSRNNEQFF. The CDR3 DNA follows: TGCAGCGGATCTAGGAACAATGAGCAGTTCTTC.

CDR3 nucleotide sequence: TGTGCCACCAGCGCGGGACAGAAAGCTTTCTTT. Amino acid sequence: CATSAGQKAFF. V usage is TRBV15 and J usage is TRBJ1-1; 7 positions agree with TRBD1. Germline CDR1 reads LNHNV; CDR2 reads YYDKDF (reference sequence). With V trimmed by 5 bases and J by 9 bases, 3 bases remained unmatched. CDR3 length equals 11 residues.

This clonotype is a singleton in its sample. A junction end diverges from the germline sequence, so it may reflect a read error. This chain links TRBV6-5 with TRBJ2-7; possibly TRBD1 for D (6 bases). The CDR3 covers 15 residues. Germline assignment: CDR1 MNHEY and CDR2 SVGAGI. CDR3 DNA sequence: TGCGCCGGCAGTTACTCGAATCTAGGGGGCTACGAGCAGTACTTC. It codes for CAGSYSNLGGYEQYF.